The clone carrying this TCR beta chain was seen more than once but under ten times. The antigen is unknown. Losses at the gene ends were 6 bases for V and 5 bases for J; bases not matched to a gene: 9. Germline CDR1 and CDR2: SQVTM and ANQGSEA. The CDR3 loop spans 13 amino acids. This specimen belongs to a study of early T cells in non-severe SARS-CoV-2 infection. Study in general: The authors sequenced bulk RNA from unsorted whole blood, leaving chains unpaired. General observations from the study: Clonotype matching in VDJdb favored anti-spike CD8 responses and did not capture private and CD4 specificities.

cDNA molecules, individually, were tagged with unique molecular identifiers. Each CDR3 protein is one row after TCRdb ran MiXCR on the 5' RACE reads. The table records tens of thousands of distinct CDR3 sequences, about an eighth of them present only once. This chain links TRBV29-1 with TRBJ2-7; TRBD1 matches 8 bases. The TCR was taken from an adult who was a healthcare worker with PCR-confirmed SARS-CoV-2 infection or an uninfected control (not recorded which). The sample consisted of whole blood. The CDR3 region is CSVTGERTDEQYF. The CDR3 DNA is TGCAGCGTGACAGGGGAGAGAACTGACGAGCAGTACTTC.